Below are 22 T cell receptor beta chains sequenced from a single sample in a study of siplizumab effects on memory and regulatory T cells. Here immunoSEQ multiplex PCR was the method, and the copy in TCRdb shows in-frame clones only, minus some. The repertoire holds 75,000 to 100,000 clones, with roughly 94% as singletons. Input material: non-Treg CD4+ T cells sorted from blood. Receptors were obtained from a human donor in good health.

This clone was recorded only once. The chain links TRBV10-3 to TRBJ2-5; 15 bases are shared with TRBD2. This CDR3 has 15 amino acids. CDR1 and CDR2 (germline): ENHRY, SYGVKD. J lost 2 bases, V lost 7 bases, and 2 bases had no gene match. The CDR3, as DNA: TGTGCCATCACGGGGACTAGCGGGGGGCAAGAGACCCAGTACTTC. Protein product: CAITGTSGGQETQYF.

The chain couples TRBV5-8 to TRBJ1-5; D call uncertain. This CDR3 is built from 14 residues. Trimming took 0 bases from V and 9 from J, leaving 13 bases between them. Germline lookup yields CDR1 SGHTS and CDR2 YDEGEE. CDR3 sequence reads: CASSLGDLVVPQHF. Here the CDR3 DNA reads TGTGCCAGCAGCTTGGGGGATCTGGTTGTGCCCCAGCATTTT.

V and J are TRBV5-1 and TRBJ2-5, with D possibly being TRBD1 (7 bases). V was trimmed by 4 bases and J by 5 bases, leaving 15 bases between them. The CDR3 totals 14 residues. The germline gives CDR1 SGHRS, CDR2 YFSETQ. The CDR3 spells CASSIAGGMETQYF. The CDR3 coding sequence is TGCGCCAGCAGCATCGCAGGGGGGATGGAGACCCAGTACTTC.

This clone was observed once. This chain joins TRBV27 and TRBJ2-1; 13 bases agree with TRBD2. The V segment lost 5 bases and the J segment 5 bases; nucleotides outside the gene matches: 9. Per germline, CDR1 MNHEY and CDR2 SMNVEV (reference sequence). The length of the CDR3 is 17 residues. The DNA for the CDR3 is TGTGCCAGCAGTACCACTACGGGACTAGCGGGGAACAATGAGCAGTTCTTC. Translated: CASSTTTGLAGNNEQFF.

J is TRBJ1-4 and V is TRBV7-5; the table calls TRBD1, which could not be checked here. TRBV7-5 is designated a pseudogene. CDR3 size: 14 residues. Here the CDR3 reads CARRKRGLNEKLFF. CDR3 DNA: TGTGCCAGAAGGAAAAGGGGCCTTAATGAAAAACTGTTTTTT.

This clone was observed a single time. The CDR3 DNA sequence: TGCGCCAGCAGCCCCGGGACAGGGGGCAGGGAGACCCAGTACTTC. It yields the protein CASSPGTGGRETQYF. The gene calls are TRBV5-1 and TRBJ2-5; 12 positions match TRBD1. V trimming: 4 bases; J trimming: 5 bases; junction bases outside the gene matches: 6. CDR3 size: 15 residues. Germline values: CDR1 SGHRS, CDR2 YFSETQ.

This chain links TRBV7-9 with TRBJ2-3, with 13 bases matching TRBD2. The germline V gene encodes CDR1 SEHNR and CDR2 FQNEAQ (reference sequence). With 4 bases clipped from V and 8 bases from J, the junction kept 15 bases outside the gene matches. The CDR3 contains 18 residues. This CDR3 is CASSSGGLAGDSAGTQYF. The CDR3 DNA reads as TGTGCCAGCAGCTCGGGAGGACTAGCGGGAGACTCCGCAGGTACGCAGTATTTT.

This chain joins TRBV5-1 and TRBJ1-1; 7 nucleotides align to TRBD1. J gave up 1 base and V 0 bases, and 0 bases lay outside the gene matches. There are 14 residues in the CDR3. Germline CDR1 is SGHRS and CDR2 is YFSETQ. This CDR3 reads CASSLGTGNTEAFF. The CDR3 DNA reads as TGCGCCAGCAGCTTGGGGACAGGGAACACTGAAGCTTTCTTT.

This clone was seen only once. CDR3 sequence reads: CASRGTSGGSAETQYF. In nucleotides, the CDR3 is TGTGCCAGCAGGGGGACTAGCGGGGGGTCTGCGGAGACCCAGTACTTC. V usage is TRBV6-6 and J usage is TRBJ2-5; 15 positions match TRBD2. With 6 bases clipped from V and 5 bases from J, the junction kept 7 bases outside the gene matches. In germline, CDR1 is MNHNY, CDR2 SVGAGI (reference sequence). The length of the CDR3 is 16 residues.

The chain is built from TRBV7-3 and TRBJ2-3, with TRBD2 matching over 8 bases. The V and J ends lost 4 bases and 2 bases, in that order; junction bases with no gene match: 8. CDR1 SGHTA and CDR2 FQGTGA come from the germline V gene. The CDR3 has 16 residues. CDR3 region: CASSSQAGEYTDTQYF. In DNA form, the CDR3 reads TGTGCCAGCAGCTCGCAAGCGGGGGAGTACACAGATACGCAGTATTTT.

The rearrangement links TRBV11-2 to TRBJ2-3; D unclear. The CDR3 has 12 amino acids. Trimming removed 5 bases from V and 3 bases from J, with 6 bases in between. CDR1 SGHAT and CDR2 FQNNGV come from the germline V gene. The CDR3 loop reads CASSLTTDTQYF. The CDR3 DNA is TGTGCCAGCAGCCTAACTACAGATACGCAGTATTTT.

The rearrangement links TRBV9 to TRBJ2-7; D gene ambiguous. This CDR3 is 14 amino acids long. V was shortened by 0 bases and J by 5 bases, with 12 bases between the two germline ends. Germline lookup yields CDR1 SGDLS and CDR2 YYNGEE. The CDR3 sequence is CASSVGLGPDEQYF. CDR3 sequence (DNA): TGTGCCAGCAGCGTAGGTCTAGGGCCCGACGAGCAGTACTTC.

The sample holds one count of this clone. This chain links TRBV6-9 with TRBJ2-7; D gene unclear. There are 11 residues in the CDR3. Germline-derived CDR1 and CDR2 are MNHGY and SVAAGI. V gave up 8 bases and J gave up 3 bases, with 8 bases separating them. For the CDR3, the DNA is TGTGCCAGCGGGCAGAACTACGAGCAGTACTTC. Translating gives CASGQNYEQYF.

The rearrangement uses TRBV6-4 and TRBJ1-1; D is undetermined. V was shortened by 2 bases and J by 10 bases, with 17 bases between the two germline ends. Germline CDR1 and CDR2: MRHNA and SNTAGT. CDR3 length: 14 residues. For the CDR3, the DNA is TGTGCCAGCAGTGACGCGCGAATACGGGTGGGAGCTTTCTTT. It encodes CASSDARIRVGAFF.

This chain links TRBV4-3 with TRBJ1-4; D gene unclear. In germline, CDR1 is LGHNA, CDR2 YSLEER. The CDR3 is 13 residues long. Between the trimmed V and J ends, which lost 3 bases and 7 bases, there was a span of 9 bases. The CDR3 nucleotides read TGCGCCAGCAGCCAGGGGATTTTTGAAAAACTGTTTTTT. Protein product: CASSQGIFEKLFF.

V gene TRBV5-1 combines with J gene TRBJ1-2; D gene uncertain. Trimming took off 4 bases at V and 5 bases at J, with 15 bases between the two ends. This CDR3 has 14 residues. From germline, CDR1 is SGHRS and CDR2 YFSETQ. The CDR3 nucleotides are TGCGCCAGCAGCCTGGAGGCGGGTTCGTATGGCTACACCTTC. Its protein is CASSLEAGSYGYTF.

The chain employs TRBV9 and TRBJ2-2, with D possibly matching TRBD1 (5 bases). Germline V gene lookup returns CDR1 SGDLS and CDR2 YYNGEE. The V gene lost 0 bases and the J gene lost 7 bases, with 13 bases spanning the gap. This CDR3 has 15 amino acids. DNA for the CDR3: TGTGCCAGCAGCGTAGGGGCAGGGAAGGTCGGGGAGCTGTTTTTT. Protein: CASSVGAGKVGELFF.

This rearrangement joins TRBV5-1 to TRBJ1-1; D may be TRBD1 (5 bases). With 4 bases removed from V and 8 bases from J, the gap between germline ends came to 18 bases. From germline, CDR1 is SGHRS and CDR2 YFSETQ. The CDR3 covers 14 residues. CDR3 loop: CASSPGTAGREAFF. CDR3 coding DNA: TGCGCCAGCAGCCCCGGGACTGCCGGGAGGGAAGCTTTCTTT. The full variable domain, rest sourced from reference TRBV5-1 and TRBJ1-1, is KAGVTQTPRYLIKTRGQQVTLSCSPISGHRSVSWYQQTPGQGLQFLFEYFSETQRNKGNFPGRFSGRQFSNSRSEMNVSTLELGDSALYLCASSPGTAGREAFFGQGTRLTVV.

This clone was seen only a few times. This chain uses TRBV10-3 with TRBJ2-7; D might be TRBD2 (6 bases). Germline V lookup: CDR1 ENHRY, CDR2 SYGVKD. The CDR3 contains 13 residues. Trimming left V 3 bases short and J 7 bases short, with 13 bases between. CDR3: CAISETREDEQYF. CDR3 in DNA: TGTGCCATCAGTGAAACGAGGGAGGATGAGCAGTACTTC.

The chain couples TRBV6-6 to TRBJ1-1; 8 bases are a match to TRBD1. This CDR3 comprises 13 residues. Germline V gene sequence: CDR1 MNHNY, CDR2 SVGAGI (reference sequence). J gave up 0 bases and V 6 bases, and 0 bases lay outside the gene matches. The CDR3 nucleotides are TGTGCCAGCAGGGACAGGGTGAACACTGAAGCTTTCTTT. This translates into CASRDRVNTEAFF.

The J gene is TRBJ2-7, the V gene TRBV5-6; 8 bases agree with TRBD1. This CDR3 region has 15 residues. V was clipped by 5 bases and J by 1 base; unmatched bases: 8. CDR1 and CDR2 from the germline V gene are SGHDT and YYEEEE. Here the CDR3 reads CASRIGTGFSYEQYF. The CDR3 bases are TGTGCCAGCAGAATCGGGACAGGTTTTTCCTACGAGCAGTACTTC.

The chain employs TRBV5-5 and TRBJ1-6; D unresolved. Trimming shortened V by 2 bases and J by 0 bases, and 12 bases separated the two germline ends. Germline V gene lookup returns CDR1 SGHKS and CDR2 YYEKEE (reference sequence). CDR3 length equals 17 residues. CDR3 in amino acids: CASSLLTTSSYNSPLHF. As DNA, the CDR3 is TGTGCCAGCAGCTTACTTACAACGAGCTCCTATAATTCACCCCTCCACTTT.